This T cell receptor (beta chain) appears in the sequencing data of a study of Ad26.COV2.S vaccination and SARS-CoV-2 variants. Produced via immunoSEQ multiplex PCR; TCRdb's table is partial and in-frame only. This sample has some 240,000 clones; approximately 88% occur once, and the top ten carry less than 3.5%. This sample's treatment: some 19 received Ad26.COV2.S at low or high dose, single or two shots; about 5 received placebo; per-sample allocation not given. Specimen acquisition occurred on day 63 following the initial vaccine or placebo injection. This Boston cohort included adults aged 18-55 years. Trimming cost V 3 bases and J 2 bases, with 13 bases left between them. Germline CDR1 and CDR2: LNHDA and SQIVND (reference sequence). The CDR3 has 15 residues.

The clonotype comes from a person aged 18 to 59 who received the Ad26.COV2.S COVID-19 vaccine or a placebo. The sequencing here drew on peripheral blood, taken in a trial of Ad26.COV2.S vaccine versus placebo. The chain combines TRBV19 with TRBJ2-5; no firm D call. CDR3 residues: CASSMAPRSQETQYF. In DNA form, the CDR3 reads TGTGCCAGTAGTATGGCGCCCAGGTCACAAGAGACCCAGTACTTC.